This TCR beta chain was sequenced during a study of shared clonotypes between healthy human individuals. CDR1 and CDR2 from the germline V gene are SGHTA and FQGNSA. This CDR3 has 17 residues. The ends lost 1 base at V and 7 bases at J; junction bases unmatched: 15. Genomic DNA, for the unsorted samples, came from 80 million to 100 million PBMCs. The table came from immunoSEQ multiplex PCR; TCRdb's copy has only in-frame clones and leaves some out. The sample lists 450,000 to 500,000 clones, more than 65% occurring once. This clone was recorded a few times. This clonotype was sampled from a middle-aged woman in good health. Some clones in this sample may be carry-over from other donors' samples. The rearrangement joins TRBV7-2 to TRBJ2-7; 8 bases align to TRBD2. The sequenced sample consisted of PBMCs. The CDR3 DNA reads TGTGCCAGCAGCTTAGATCTGGCGGCGGGAGGATTTGAGGAGCAGTACTTC. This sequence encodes CASSLDLAAGGFEEQYF.